The next 27 T cell receptor beta chains were all read from a single sample in a study of shared clonotypes between healthy human individuals. Method: immunoSEQ multiplex PCR; TCRdb's copy keeps in-frame clones and lacks some. The sample lists 2.5 million or so clones, approximately 90% seen once, with around 0.15% in the top ten. The sample consisted of naive CD4+ T cells sorted from blood. Subset meaning: CD45RA+ positively selected. The receptors originated from a man aged 18 to 30 in good health.

Only one count was recorded for this clone. The CDR3 DNA reads as TGTGCCAGCAGCGGACGGACAGGGGTAGTATACGAGCAGTACTTC. Its translation: CASSGRTGVVYEQYF. The gene calls are TRBV6-1 and TRBJ2-7, with TRBD1 matching over 9 bases. CDR1 MNHNS and CDR2 SASEGT come from the germline V gene. The length of the CDR3 is 15 residues. The V segment lost 6 bases and the J segment 4 bases; nucleotides outside the gene matches: 10.

V is TRBV7-9 and J is TRBJ2-1; D is uncertain. Trimming cost V 2 bases and J 0 bases, with 5 bases left between them. The germline gives CDR1 SEHNR, CDR2 FQNEAQ (reference sequence). This CDR3 is 14 amino acids long. The CDR3 DNA follows: TGTGCCAGCAGCTTATCGGCCTCCTACAATGAGCAGTTCTTC. Its translation: CASSLSASYNEQFF.

This clone was observed a single time. The rearrangement links TRBV7-8 to TRBJ2-1; 11 bases line up with TRBD2. Germline lookup yields CDR1 SGHVS and CDR2 FQNEAQ. This CDR3 is built from 16 residues. V lost 6 bases to trimming and J lost 7 bases; unmatched junction nucleotides: 11. CDR3 coding DNA: TGTGCCAGCAGTTTATTGACTAGCGGGATTAGAAATGAGCAGTTCTTC. Translating gives CASSLLTSGIRNEQFF.

The chain joins TRBV27 to TRBJ1-6, with D possibly being TRBD1 (5 bases). The CDR3 contains 14 residues. The V end was cut by 2 bases, the J end by 7 bases, with 9 bases between. Per the germline V gene, CDR1 is MNHEY and CDR2 is SMNVEV (reference sequence). In DNA, the CDR3 is TGTGCCAGCAGTTTAAGGGACGGCAATTCACCCCTCCACTTT. The encoded protein is CASSLRDGNSPLHF.

V gene TRBV10-1 combines with J gene TRBJ2-2; TRBD1 agrees at 7 bases. The V segment lost 8 bases and the J segment 2 bases; nucleotides outside the gene matches: 5. CDR1 and CDR2 (germline): WNHNN, SYGVQD (reference sequence). The CDR3 covers 14 residues. The CDR3 region is CASQRQGNTGELFF. The CDR3 DNA reads TGCGCCAGCCAGAGACAGGGAAACACCGGGGAGCTGTTTTTT.

V gene TRBV11-2 combines with J gene TRBJ2-7; tentative D call: TRBD2 (6 bases). Germline values: CDR1 SGHAT, CDR2 FQNNGV. The CDR3 is made up of 15 amino acids. V gave up 4 bases and J gave up 0 bases, with 13 bases separating them. This chain's CDR3 is CASSSPGDNSYEQYF. The CDR3 nucleotides read TGTGCCAGCAGCTCCCCGGGGGATAACTCCTACGAGCAGTACTTC.

This chain links TRBV7-8 with TRBJ1-3; perhaps TRBD1 as D (5 bases). Germline V gene lookup returns CDR1 SGHVS and CDR2 FQNEAQ. CDR3 length: 15 amino acids. The V end lost 5 bases, the J end lost 0 bases, and 11 bases lay between the germline ends. This CDR3 reads CASSRQGHSGNTIYF. CDR3 DNA: TGTGCCAGCAGCCGCCAGGGCCACTCTGGAAACACCATATATTTT.

V gene TRBV29-1 combines with J gene TRBJ2-3; D gene ambiguous. This CDR3 comprises 17 residues. Between the trimmed V and J ends, which lost 1 base and 0 bases, there was a span of 17 bases. Germline loops: CDR1 SQVTM, CDR2 ANQGSEA. The CDR3 loop reads CSVEASYILTSTDTQYF. The CDR3, as DNA: TGCAGCGTTGAAGCGTCCTATATTCTTACTAGCACAGATACGCAGTATTTT.

The chain combines TRBV5-8 with TRBJ2-1; a weak D match, TRBD2 (6 bases). Between the trimmed V and J ends, which lost 3 bases and 9 bases, there was a span of 22 bases. The CDR3 runs 16 residues. CDR1 SGHTS and CDR2 YDEGEE come from the germline V gene. The CDR3 DNA reads TGTGCCAGCAGCTACCGGGACTCCGGGTTGACCGGTGAGCAGTTCTTC. This encodes CASSYRDSGLTGEQFF. The full variable domain, with the rest looked up from reference TRBV5-8 and TRBJ2-1, is EAGVTQSPTHLIKTRGQQATLRCSPISGHTSVYWYQQALGLGLQFLLWYDEGEERNRGNFPPRFSGRQFPNYSSELNVNALELEDSALYLCASSYRDSGLTGEQFFGPGTRLTVL.

The chain uses TRBV6-5 and TRBJ1-6; D is unresolved. This CDR3 region has 15 residues. V dropped 6 bases and J dropped 5 bases, with 14 bases sitting between them. CDR1 is MNHEY and CDR2 is SVGAGI in the germline V gene. The CDR3 nucleotides are TGTGCCAGCAGATCCGGAGTAGCGCATAATTCACCCCTCCACTTT. This encodes CASRSGVAHNSPLHF.

The V call is TRBV6-5, the J call TRBJ2-5; 8 positions agree with TRBD2. Germline lookup yields CDR1 MNHEY and CDR2 SVGAGI. The CDR3 spans 15 residues. Trimming removed 6 bases from V and 5 bases from J; junction bases left unmatched: 11. CDR3 in amino acids: CASRNSGAPSETQYF. The CDR3 region has the DNA TGTGCCAGCAGAAATAGCGGGGCCCCGTCGGAGACCCAGTACTTC.

The gene calls are TRBV28 and TRBJ1-2; D is uncertain. CDR3 length: 16 amino acids. V lost 5 bases to trimming and J lost 4 bases, with 20 bases between them. The germline V gene encodes CDR1 MDHEN and CDR2 SYDVKM. CDR3 sequence reads: CASSQPPRLVSYGYTF. The DNA of the CDR3 is TGTGCCAGCAGTCAACCCCCCAGGCTCGTCAGCTATGGCTACACCTTC.

This chain uses TRBV2 with TRBJ2-5, with TRBD2 matching 16 bases. V lost 5 bases to trimming and J lost 7 bases; unmatched junction nucleotides: 4. The CDR3 extends over 15 amino acids. CDR1 SNHLY and CDR2 FYNNEI come from the germline V gene. Here the CDR3 reads CASSSGTSGRGTQYF. CDR3 in DNA: TGTGCCAGCAGTTCCGGGACTAGCGGGAGGGGGACCCAGTACTTC.

There are a few counts of this clone. This chain connects TRBV6-5 to TRBJ1-2; D gene unclear. V was shortened by 6 bases and J by 6 bases, with 17 bases between the two germline ends. This CDR3 spans 14 amino acids. Per the germline V gene, CDR1 is MNHEY and CDR2 is SVGAGI. The CDR3 nucleotides are TGTGCCAGCAGGCAGGACGGAGTGCCCCATGGCTACACCTTC. It specifies CASRQDGVPHGYTF.

The chain couples TRBV9 to TRBJ2-2; tentatively, D is TRBD2 (5 bases). The CDR3 is 16 amino acids. From germline, CDR1 is SGDLS and CDR2 YYNGEE. V was cut by 4 bases and J by 9 bases, with 22 bases left in between. The CDR3 reads CASSPQAGDATRELFF. The CDR3 DNA reads TGTGCCAGCAGCCCTCAGGCGGGTGACGCTACGAGGGAGCTGTTTTTT.

The V call is TRBV2, the J call TRBJ2-3; TRBD2 aligns across 7 bases. The CDR3 spans 12 residues. Germline loops: CDR1 SNHLY, CDR2 FYNNEI. V dropped 1 base and J dropped 11; count of bases not matched to a gene: 3. The CDR3, as DNA: TGTGCCAGCAGTGAAGGCGGGAGCGGGCAGTATTTT. Translation: CASSEGGSGQYF. The full variable domain, its missing parts supplied by reference TRBV2 and TRBJ2-3, is EPEVTQTPSHQVTQMGQEVILRCVPISNHLYFYWYRQILGQKVEFLVSFYNNEISEKSEIFDDQFSVERPDGSNFTLKIRSTKLEDSAMYFCASSEGGSGQYFGPGTRLTVL.

V usage is TRBV4-3 and J usage is TRBJ2-2, with 9 bases aligning to TRBD2. The ends lost 7 bases at V and 6 bases at J; junction bases unmatched: 9. Germline CDR1 and CDR2: LGHNA and YSLEER. The CDR3 sequence is 15 residues long. This CDR3 is CASTEVAGVAGELFF. CDR3 coding DNA: TGCGCCAGCACAGAGGTAGCGGGAGTGGCCGGGGAGCTGTTTTTT.

The genes are TRBV11-2 and TRBJ1-1; D possibly corresponds to TRBD1 (6 bases). Germline V CDR1 and CDR2: SGHAT, FQNNGV. With 5 bases removed from V and 4 bases from J, the gap between germline ends came to 17 bases. The CDR3 has 15 residues. For the CDR3, the DNA is TGTGCCAGCAGCCCCATGAGGGGGTCAGGCACTGAAGCTTTCTTT. The encoded protein is CASSPMRGSGTEAFF.

V and J are TRBV5-4 and TRBJ2-2, with TRBD2 as a possible D gene (6 bases). CDR1 and CDR2 from the germline V gene are SGHNT and YYREEE (reference sequence). There are 14 residues in the CDR3. Deletions cut 4 bases from V and 7 bases from J, with 14 bases between. The CDR3 DNA is TGTGCCAGCAGCACCGGGACTCCAAGCGGGGAGCTGTTTTTT. Translated: CASSTGTPSGELFF.

The V gene is TRBV10-1, the J gene TRBJ2-7; D gene ambiguous. The CDR3 spans 14 residues. Germline V gene data show CDR1 as WNHNN and CDR2 as SYGVQD (reference sequence). Trimming stripped 5 bases from V and 1 base from J, with 12 bases between. CDR3 loop: CASSLDPRSYEQYF. In nucleotides, the CDR3 is TGCGCCAGCAGTCTAGACCCCAGGTCCTACGAGCAGTACTTC.

The chain has TRBV2 and TRBJ2-5; TRBD2 matches at 8 bases. The CDR3 spans 15 residues. Germline loops: CDR1 SNHLY, CDR2 FYNNEI. After removal of 4 bases from V and 5 bases from J, the junction contained 9 bases not matched to a gene. The CDR3 DNA is TGTGCCAGCAGTGTCGATGGGACTAGGAAGGAGACCCAGTACTTC. Its protein is CASSVDGTRKETQYF.

Written as DNA, the CDR3 is TGTGCCATCAGGGGACTAGGCGGCACCGGGGAGCTGTTTTTT. Amino acid sequence: CAIRGLGGTGELFF. The chain has TRBV10-3 and TRBJ2-2, with TRBD2 identical over 8 bases. Germline V gene sequence: CDR1 ENHRY, CDR2 SYGVKD. CDR3 length: 14 amino acids. V shed 6 bases, J shed 4 bases, and the junction held 4 bases outside the gene matches.

The chain joins TRBV11-2 to TRBJ1-3; D ambiguous. The CDR3 length is 15 residues. Germline CDR1 SGHAT, CDR2 FQNNGV. Trimming removed 5 bases at V and 2 bases at J, with 13 bases between. CDR3 residues: CASSPRVRTGNTIYF. CDR3 in DNA: TGTGCCAGCAGCCCAAGAGTGAGGACTGGAAACACCATATATTTT.

This CDR3 reads CASKKLTGYNEQFF. The DNA of the CDR3 is TGTGCCAGCAAAAAATTGACAGGGTACAATGAGCAGTTCTTC. The rearrangement links TRBV6-5 to TRBJ2-1, with 7 bases lining up with TRBD1. The CDR3 has 14 residues. Germline V CDR1 and CDR2: MNHEY, SVGAGI. V shed 7 bases and J 4 bases; nucleotides not matched to a gene: 7.

A single count supports this clone. The chain links TRBV5-1 to TRBJ2-5; D call uncertain. Germline V CDR1 and CDR2: SGHRS, YFSETQ. V was pared by 3 bases and J by 2 bases, with 11 bases between. The CDR3 totals 14 residues. The CDR3 reads CASSSLDKQETQYF. CDR3 bases: TGCGCCAGCAGCTCCCTGGATAAACAAGAGACCCAGTACTTC.

As DNA, the CDR3 is TGTGCCAGCTCACCATCGGGGGGATATGAAGCTTTCTTT. Translation gives CASSPSGGYEAFF. The chain employs TRBV18 and TRBJ1-1; possibly TRBD1 for D (5 bases). Looked up from germline, CDR1 is KGHSH and CDR2 is LQKENI. V gave up 2 bases and J gave up 7 bases, with 11 bases separating them. This CDR3 is built from 13 residues. The full variable domain, completed using reference TRBV18 and TRBJ1-1, is NAGVMQNPRHLVRRRGQEARLRCSPMKGHSHVYWYRQLPEEGLKFMVYLQKENIIDESGMPKERFSAEFPKEGPSILRIQQVVRGDSAAYFCASSPSGGYEAFFGQGTRLTVV.

Points on this clone: Additional DNA sequences in this sample encode the identical CDR3. The rearrangement joins TRBV9 to TRBJ1-2; TRBD1 agrees at 11 bases. Per the germline V gene, CDR1 is SGDLS and CDR2 is YYNGEE. V was pared by 0 bases and J by 2 bases, with 0 bases of the junction left unmatched. The CDR3 contains 15 residues. This CDR3 reads CASSVGDRGNYGYTF. In DNA form, the CDR3 reads TGTGCCAGCAGCGTAGGGGACAGGGGGAACTATGGCTACACCTTC.